A selection of T cell receptor beta chains follows, all from one sample in a study of blood T cell repertoires in COVID-19. Clones were sequenced by immunoSEQ multiplex PCR, and TCRdb holds only the in-frame ones, with some missing. The sample records roughly 200,000 clones, roughly 81% being singletons. The source material was peripheral blood. All receptors derive from a woman older than 75 with acute or convalescent COVID-19. CDR3s include the opening cysteine and the closing phenylalanine or tryptophan. D genes are given only for firm matches. The listing skips clone size in some rows; elsewhere it reads once, few, many or a size class.

clone_size d_call j_call v_call cdr3_nt cdr3_aa
- - TRBJ1-1 TRBV30 TGTGCCTGGAGTGTAGAACACCAGAACACTGAAGCTTTCTTT CAWSVEHQNTEAFF
- - TRBJ2-3 TRBV7-3 TGTGCCAGCAGCTTAACGCCCACAGGGATGGGGACAGATACGCAGTATTTT CASSLTPTGMGTDTQYF
- TRBD1 TRBJ1-6 TRBV28 TGTGCCAGCAGTTTGCCGACGGGACAGAGCTATAATTCACCCCTCCACTTT CASSLPTGQSYNSPLHF
- TRBD1 TRBJ1-2 TRBV7-9 TGTGCCAGCAGCTCGGACAGGGGGCTCTTAGGCTACACCTTC CASSSDRGLLGYTF
- - TRBJ1-1 TRBV18 TGTGCCAGCTCACCGAGGTCCCAGGGCACTGAAGCTTTCTTT CASSPRSQGTEAFF
- TRBD2 TRBJ2-1 TRBV11-3 TGTGCCAGCAGCTTAGTTGGGACTAGCGGGAGCGATGAGCAGTTCTTC CASSLVGTSGSDEQFF
- - TRBJ1-6 TRBV5-5 TGTGCCAGCAGCTTGGCAGGGGAATCACCCCTCCACTTT CASSLAGESPLHF
- TRBD2 TRBJ2-1 TRBV6-6 TGTGCCAGCAGATCTAGCGGCCTCTCCTACAATGAGCAGTTCTTC CASRSSGLSYNEQFF
- - TRBJ2-5 TRBV11-2 TGTGCCAGCAGACCATCTAGCTTAGGGGAGACCCAGTACTTC CASRPSSLGETQYF
- TRBD2 TRBJ2-5 TRBV6-5 TGTGCCAGCAGTTACTGGGCGGGAGAGGTGGAGACCCAGTACTTC CASSYWAGEVETQYF
- - TRBJ2-7 TRBV5-4 TGTGCCAGCAGCTTGGGTGGAGGTGACGAGCAGTACTTC CASSLGGGDEQYF
- - TRBJ1-1 TRBV10-3 TGTGCCATCAGTGACTATGGAGGTATGGGGACTGAAGCTTTCTTT CAISDYGGMGTEAFF
few - TRBJ1-5 TRBV7-9 TGTGCCAGCAGCGGCCGGGGGGCTGGAAGGGCCCAGCATTTT CASSGRGAGRAQHF
- - TRBJ1-2 TRBV18 TGTGCCAGCTCCCCCGCCCTGAGAGGCTACACCTTC CASSPALRGYTF
- TRBD1 TRBJ2-7 TRBV18 TGTGCCAGCTCACTCGGGACAGGTGCTGACGAGCAGTACTTC CASSLGTGADEQYF
once TRBD1 TRBJ1-2 TRBV6-5 TGTGCCAGCAGCTTCGGACAGGGGGGCCCCTATGGCTACACCTTC CASSFGQGGPYGYTF
- TRBD1 TRBJ1-2 TRBV7-2 TGTGCCAGCAGCTTAGCTGAGACAGGGGTCTATGGCTACACCTTC CASSLAETGVYGYTF
- TRBD1 TRBJ1-1 TRBV28 TGTGCCAGCAGTGCACCACAGGGGGGGGCCACTGAAGCTTTCTTT CASSAPQGGATEAFF
- - TRBJ2-2 TRBV5-5 TGTGCCAGCAGCTTGATGACGGGGAACACCGGGGAGCTGTTTTTT CASSLMTGNTGELFF
- - TRBJ2-1 TRBV29-1 TGCAGCCACGCTATCGCGGGGAGCGGCGATGAGCAGTTCTTC CSHAIAGSGDEQFF
- - TRBJ1-2 TRBV7-2 TGTGCCAGCAGCCTGGGGGTGGGGAGGGGCGGCCTTTCTGGCTACACCTTC CASSLGVGRGGLSGYTF
- TRBD1 TRBJ1-2 TRBV27 TGTGCCAGCAGAGACAGGGCCAAGCCTAACTATGGCTACACCTTC CASRDRAKPNYGYTF
- - TRBJ2-1 TRBV21-1 TGTGCCAGCAGCAAGGATGGAGGAGAAAAGGGATTCGGTGAGCAGTTCTTC CASSKDGGEKGFGEQFF
- TRBD1 TRBJ2-7 TRBV18 TGTGCCAGCTCACCGACAGGGGACTCCTACGAGCAGTACTTC CASSPTGDSYEQYF
- TRBD1 TRBJ2-1 TRBV24-1 TGTGCCACCAGTGATCCTACACAGGGGGCCTACAATGAGCAGTTCTTC CATSDPTQGAYNEQFF
- - TRBJ1-1 TRBV18 TGTGCCAGCTCAAATCCGGGGGCTGAAGCTTTCTTT CASSNPGAEAFF
few - TRBJ2-2 TRBV18 TGTGCCAGCTCCCCTCAATGGGGGCGGAACACCGGGGAGCTGTTTTTT CASSPQWGRNTGELFF
- TRBD2 TRBJ2-1 TRBV6-6 TGTGCCAGCAGCCGACGACTAGCGGGAGGGCGGGATGAGCAGTTCTTC CASSRRLAGGRDEQFF
- TRBD2 TRBJ2-3 TRBV7-2 TGTGCCAGCAGCTTTAGGAGTGGGACTAGCGGCATCACAGATACGCAGTATTTT CASSFRSGTSGITDTQYF
- TRBD2 TRBJ2-3 TRBV19 TGTGCCAGTAGTATAGTGGGGGGGCTGGCGGGAGGGCCAACAGATACGCAGTATTTT CASSIVGGLAGGPTDTQYF
- TRBD1 TRBJ2-7 TRBV29-1 TGCAGCGTGTCCGGGACAGTCCAAGAGCAGTACTTC CSVSGTVQEQYF
- - TRBJ1-1 TRBV6-1 TGTGCCAGCAGTGCCACCAGGGGTGTTTTGTTAGTAGCTGAAGCTTTCTTT CASSATRGVLLVAEAFF
once - TRBJ1-5 TRBV9 TGTGCCAGCAGCCCATCAGGGGATCAGCCCCAGCATTTT CASSPSGDQPQHF
- - TRBJ2-1 TRBV9 TGTGCCAGCAGCCCGAGAGAAGCAAGTCGTCACGATGAGCAGTTCTTC CASSPREASRHDEQFF
once TRBD2 TRBJ2-7 TRBV7-2 TGTGCCAGCAGCTGGGAACTAGCGGGAGGGAACGAGCAGTACTTC CASSWELAGGNEQYF
- TRBD1 TRBJ2-7 TRBV11-2 TGTGCCAGCAGCTTAGCCCCGGGACAGAGCTCCTACGAGCAGTACTTC CASSLAPGQSSYEQYF